This paragraph covers one T cell receptor (beta chain) sequence. This clonotype was observed many times. Its cognate antigen has yet to be identified. Within one base of it there is no much larger clone, and no base qualities were kept. PBMCs were isolated by Ficoll-Paque density gradient centrifugation. Sequences SGHRS (CDR1) and YFSETQ (CDR2) are obtained from the germline V gene. The CDR3 measures 15 amino acids from cysteine to phenylalanine. Just CDR3 DNA is preserved here, 45 bases in frame from base 1. Trimming removed 1 base from V and 3 bases from J; the gene matches leave 4 bases unexplained. The sample is drawn from a study of T-cell memory formation after mild COVID-19 (dated by TCRdb to the early 2020s). Study-level background: TCR sequence clusters from the two donors were found to be largely donor specific. In two donors, T-cell clones that expanded and contracted after mild COVID-19 were tracked by sequencing TCRalpha and TCRbeta repertoires over time. The cohort was made up of two young adult volunteers, one female and one male, who were previously healthy.

Sequencing was performed on an Illumina NovaSeq 6000. TCRalpha and TCRbeta cDNA libraries were constructed by 5'RACE with constant-segment primers, with sample barcodes and unique molecular identifiers being introduced. Trizol reagent was used to extract RNA from every sample. Libraries were amplified in two PCR steps, with a second sample barcode and Illumina TruSeq adapters added in the second step. Sequencing of libraries was performed on an Illumina NovaSeq with 2 x 150 bp paired-end reads. The study's own analysis went as follows. The reads were demultiplexed and collapsed into UMI-guided consensus sequences using migec v1.2.7. With mixcr v2.1.11, UMI consensuses were aligned to TRA and TRB V and J templates and assembled into clonotypes. A clonotype was counted as expanded or contracted only if both edgeR and NoisET called the change significant, with noise models trained on biological replicates. For edgeR calls, the thresholds were a false discovery rate-adjusted p below 0.01 and a log2 fold-change of 1. As an exploratory analysis of dynamics, max-normalized trajectories of the 1000 most abundant clonotypes were examined by PCA with hierarchical clustering. Each responding clone was given a CD4 or CD8 phenotype based on the CD4+ and CD8+ repertoires, which had been sequenced separately. Starting from the raw public reads, TCRdb applied fastp trimming at Q25, assembled clones with MiXCR and retained in-frame beta chains. Rows matching on CDR3 protein sequence are summarized as one entry with the most common DNA and genes. The V and J calls shown here were made by TCRdb, not taken from the authors' results. The sample table records about 360,000 distinct CDR3 sequences; roughly 14% of these occur just once. The top ten constitute around a fifth of the sample.

Overall results and qualifications from the work: Contracting CD4+ clones turned up mainly in the CM and EM memory subsets, whereas EMRA was where CD8+ clones were enriched. Whether the second-wave clones peaking on day 37 were SARS-CoV-2 specific was not confirmed. Some responding clones were detected in pre-infection memory, which suggested that pre-existing cross-reactive memory T cells had joined the SARS-CoV-2 response. Clones contracting from day 15 to 85 had balanced CD4/CD8 phenotypes, while a second wave expanding from day 15 to 37 was biased towards CD4+. Only a couple of mild cases were covered in the study, and larger cohorts including severe cases with pre-infection samples were considered necessary.

Sequences were obtained from PBMCs or a T cell subset sorted from them (not recorded which). The sequence is built from TRBV5-1 and TRBJ2-3; 8 of the junction bases match TRBD2. The source of this sequence is a man younger than 35 who had mild COVID-19 (a few samples of this study predate the infection). The sample titles of this study are shuffled in the database, so cell type and time point are left out; the donor was told from shared clones. The nucleotides are TGCGCCAGCAGCTTGTCCGGGGGGGGGACAGATACGCAGTATTTT. Its product reads: CASSLSGGGTDTQYF.